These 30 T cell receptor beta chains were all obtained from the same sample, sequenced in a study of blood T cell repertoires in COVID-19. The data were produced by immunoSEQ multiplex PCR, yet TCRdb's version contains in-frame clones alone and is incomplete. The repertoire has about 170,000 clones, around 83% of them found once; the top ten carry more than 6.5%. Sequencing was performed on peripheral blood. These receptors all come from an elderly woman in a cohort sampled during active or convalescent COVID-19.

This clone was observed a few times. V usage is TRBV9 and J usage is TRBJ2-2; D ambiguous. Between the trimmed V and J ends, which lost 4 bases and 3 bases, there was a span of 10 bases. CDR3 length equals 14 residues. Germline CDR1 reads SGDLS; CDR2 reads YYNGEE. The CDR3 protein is CASSPSSYTGELFF. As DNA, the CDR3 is TGTGCCAGCAGCCCCTCTTCCTACACCGGGGAGCTGTTTTTT. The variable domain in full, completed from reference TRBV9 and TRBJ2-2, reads DSGVTQTPKHLITATGQRVTLRCSPRSGDLSVYWYQQSLDQGLQFLIQYYNGEERAKGNILERFSAQQFPDLHSELNLSSLELGDSALYFCASSPSSYTGELFFGEGSRLTVL.

CDR3: CASSVCIRGEV. CDR3 DNA: TGTGCCAGCAGCGTATGTATTCGCGGGGAGGTC. This rearrangement joins TRBV9 to TRBJ2-7; perhaps TRBD2 as D (6 bases). The CDR3 sequence is 11 residues long. The germline V gene encodes CDR1 SGDLS and CDR2 YYNGEE.

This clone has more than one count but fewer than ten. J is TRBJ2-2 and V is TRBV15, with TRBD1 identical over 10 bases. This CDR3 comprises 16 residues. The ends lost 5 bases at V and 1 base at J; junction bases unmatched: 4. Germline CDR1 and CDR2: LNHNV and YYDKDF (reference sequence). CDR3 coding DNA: TGTGCCACCAGCGGCCGGGACAGGGGGAACACCGGGGAGCTGTTTTTT. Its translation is CATSGRDRGNTGELFF.

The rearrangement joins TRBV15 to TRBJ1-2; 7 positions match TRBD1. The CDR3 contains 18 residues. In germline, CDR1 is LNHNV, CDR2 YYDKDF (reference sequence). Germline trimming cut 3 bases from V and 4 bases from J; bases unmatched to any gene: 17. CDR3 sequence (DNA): TGTGCCACCAGCAGTAATATCGGGACAGTTTACAACAGCTATGGCTACACCTTC. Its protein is CATSSNIGTVYNSYGYTF.

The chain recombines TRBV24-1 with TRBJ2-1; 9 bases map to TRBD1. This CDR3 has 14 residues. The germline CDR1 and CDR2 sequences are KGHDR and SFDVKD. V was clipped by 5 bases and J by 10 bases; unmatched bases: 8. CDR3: CATSAKTGGREQFF. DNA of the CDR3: TGTGCCACCAGTGCCAAGACAGGGGGGCGCGAGCAGTTCTTC.

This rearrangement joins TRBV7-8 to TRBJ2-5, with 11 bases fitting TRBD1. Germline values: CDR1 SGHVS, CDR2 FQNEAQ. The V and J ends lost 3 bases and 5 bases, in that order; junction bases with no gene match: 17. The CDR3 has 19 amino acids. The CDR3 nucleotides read TGTGCCAGCAGCTTGTCGCGGATATTCGGACAGGGGGCTAAGGAGACCCAGTACTTC. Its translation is CASSLSRIFGQGAKETQYF.

CDR3 loop: CATSDPGWEDEEQFF. The CDR3 DNA reads TGTGCCACCAGTGATCCAGGGTGGGAGGATGAAGAGCAGTTCTTC. The rearrangement links TRBV24-1 to TRBJ2-1; D possibly corresponds to TRBD2 (6 bases). With 3 bases removed from V and 10 bases from J, the gap between germline ends came to 18 bases. Germline loops: CDR1 KGHDR, CDR2 SFDVKD. The CDR3 has 15 amino acids.

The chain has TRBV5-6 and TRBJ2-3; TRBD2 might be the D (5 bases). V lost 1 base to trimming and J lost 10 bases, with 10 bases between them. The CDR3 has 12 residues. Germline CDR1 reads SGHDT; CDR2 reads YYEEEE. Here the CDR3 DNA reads TGTGCCAGCAGCTTGCGGGATGTCGCGCAGTATTTT. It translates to CASSLRDVAQYF.

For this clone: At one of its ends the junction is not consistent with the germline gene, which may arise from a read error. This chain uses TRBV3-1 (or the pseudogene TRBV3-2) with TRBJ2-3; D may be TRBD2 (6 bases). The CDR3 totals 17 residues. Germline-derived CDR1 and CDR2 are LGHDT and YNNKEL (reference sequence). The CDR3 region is CASSKDSSLADRDTQYF. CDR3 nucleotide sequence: TGTGCCAGCAGCAAAGACAGTTCGTTAGCGGATAGAGATACGCAGTATTTT.

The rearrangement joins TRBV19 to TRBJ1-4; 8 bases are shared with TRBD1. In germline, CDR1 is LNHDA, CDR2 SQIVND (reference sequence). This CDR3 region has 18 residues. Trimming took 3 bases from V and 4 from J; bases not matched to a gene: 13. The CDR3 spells CASSMGTGRLLVNEKLFF. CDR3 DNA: TGTGCCAGTAGTATGGGGACAGGAAGATTACTGGTTAATGAAAAACTGTTTTTT.

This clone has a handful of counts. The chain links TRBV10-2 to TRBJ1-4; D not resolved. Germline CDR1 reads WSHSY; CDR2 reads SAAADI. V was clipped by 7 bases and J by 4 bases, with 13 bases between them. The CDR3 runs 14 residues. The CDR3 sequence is CASKPQNFNEKLFF. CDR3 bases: TGCGCCAGCAAGCCACAGAACTTTAATGAAAAACTGTTTTTT.

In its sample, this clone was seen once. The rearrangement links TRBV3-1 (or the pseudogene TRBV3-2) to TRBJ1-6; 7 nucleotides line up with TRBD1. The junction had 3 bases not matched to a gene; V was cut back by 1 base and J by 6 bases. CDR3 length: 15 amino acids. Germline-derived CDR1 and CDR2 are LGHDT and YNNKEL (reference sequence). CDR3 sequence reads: CASSQVGGSNSPLHF. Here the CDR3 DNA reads TGTGCCAGCAGCCAAGTAGGGGGCAGTAATTCACCCCTCCACTTT.

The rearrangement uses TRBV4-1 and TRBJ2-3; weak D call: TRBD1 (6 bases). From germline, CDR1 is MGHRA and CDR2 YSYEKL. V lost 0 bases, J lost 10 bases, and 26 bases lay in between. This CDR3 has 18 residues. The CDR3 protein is CASSQDRAGTTPTRPQYF. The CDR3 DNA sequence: TGCGCCAGCAGCCAAGACAGGGCCGGGACAACGCCGACAAGACCGCAGTATTTT.

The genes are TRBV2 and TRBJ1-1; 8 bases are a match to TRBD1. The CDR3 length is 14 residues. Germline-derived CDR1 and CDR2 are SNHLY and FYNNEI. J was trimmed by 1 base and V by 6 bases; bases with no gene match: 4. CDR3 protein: CASRADRANTEAFF. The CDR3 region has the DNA TGTGCCAGCAGGGCGGACAGGGCGAACACTGAAGCTTTCTTT.

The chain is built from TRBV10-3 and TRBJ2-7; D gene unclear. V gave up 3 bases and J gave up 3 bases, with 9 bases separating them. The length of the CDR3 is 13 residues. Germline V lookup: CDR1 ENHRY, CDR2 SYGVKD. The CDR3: CAISDGQDYEQYF. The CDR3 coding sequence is TGTGCCATCAGTGATGGTCAGGACTACGAGCAGTACTTC.

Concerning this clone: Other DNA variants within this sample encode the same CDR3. The CDR3 nucleotides read TGCGCCAGCAGCCAGGGGACAGGCCGCTACGAGCAGTACTTC. Its protein product is CASSQGTGRYEQYF. This chain connects TRBV4-3 to TRBJ2-7, with TRBD1 identical over 8 bases. The CDR3 runs to 14 residues. Germline CDR1 LGHNA, CDR2 YSLEER. J was trimmed by 3 bases and V by 3 bases; bases with no gene match: 4.

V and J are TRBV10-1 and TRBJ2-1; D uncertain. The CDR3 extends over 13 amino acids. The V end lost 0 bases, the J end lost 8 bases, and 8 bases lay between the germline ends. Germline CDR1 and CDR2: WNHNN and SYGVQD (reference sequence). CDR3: CASSESRLDEQFF. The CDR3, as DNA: TGCGCCAGCAGTGAGTCGCGGCTGGATGAGCAGTTCTTC.

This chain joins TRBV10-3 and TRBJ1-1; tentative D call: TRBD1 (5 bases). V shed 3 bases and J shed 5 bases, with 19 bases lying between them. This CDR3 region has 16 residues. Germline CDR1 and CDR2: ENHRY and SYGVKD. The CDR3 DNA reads TGTGCCATCAGTGACTTTACGGGGCAGGGAGGAACTGAAGCTTTCTTT. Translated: CAISDFTGQGGTEAFF.

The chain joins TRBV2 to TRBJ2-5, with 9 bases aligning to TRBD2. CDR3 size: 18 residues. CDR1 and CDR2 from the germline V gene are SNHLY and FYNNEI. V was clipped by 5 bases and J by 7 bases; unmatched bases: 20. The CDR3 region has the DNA TGTGCCAGCAGTTCCCGGCGGCTAGCGGGAAGAGGGGGCGGGACCCAGTACTTC. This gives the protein CASSSRRLAGRGGGTQYF. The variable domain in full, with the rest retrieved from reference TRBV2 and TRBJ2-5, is EPEVTQTPSHQVTQMGQEVILRCVPISNHLYFYWYRQILGQKVEFLVSFYNNEISEKSEIFDDQFSVERPDGSNFTLKIRSTKLEDSAMYFCASSSRRLAGRGGGTQYFGPGTRLLVL.

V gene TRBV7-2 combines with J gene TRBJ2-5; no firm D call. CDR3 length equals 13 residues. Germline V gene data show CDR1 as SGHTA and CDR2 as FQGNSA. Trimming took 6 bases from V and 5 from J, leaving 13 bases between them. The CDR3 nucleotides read TGTGCCAGCAGTACCGGGTTCGGGGAGACCCAGTACTTC. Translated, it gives CASSTGFGETQYF.

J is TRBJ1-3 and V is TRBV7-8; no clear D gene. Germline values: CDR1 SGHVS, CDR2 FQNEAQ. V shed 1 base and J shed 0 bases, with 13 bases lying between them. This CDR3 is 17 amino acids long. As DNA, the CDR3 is TGTGCCAGCAGCTTAGAGCGTCAGACCTCCTCTGGAAACACCATATATTTT. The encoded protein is CASSLERQTSSGNTIYF.

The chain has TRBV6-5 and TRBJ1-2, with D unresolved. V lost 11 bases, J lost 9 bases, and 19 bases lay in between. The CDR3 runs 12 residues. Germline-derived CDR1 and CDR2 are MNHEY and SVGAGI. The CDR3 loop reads CAGARGTGSYTF. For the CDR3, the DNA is TGTGCCGGCGCTCGGGGAACTGGCAGCTACACCTTC.

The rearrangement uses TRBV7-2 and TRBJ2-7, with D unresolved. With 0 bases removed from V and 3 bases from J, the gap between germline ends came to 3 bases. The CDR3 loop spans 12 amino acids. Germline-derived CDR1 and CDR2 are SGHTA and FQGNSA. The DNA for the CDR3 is TGTGCCAGCAGCTTAGCTTACTACGAGCAGTACTTC. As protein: CASSLAYYEQYF.

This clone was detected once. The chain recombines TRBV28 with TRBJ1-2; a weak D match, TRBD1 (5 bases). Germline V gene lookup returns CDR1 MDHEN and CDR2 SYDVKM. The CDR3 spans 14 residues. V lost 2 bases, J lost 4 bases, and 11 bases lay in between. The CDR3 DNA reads TGTGCCAGCAGTTTAATCAGGGTGGCCTATGGCTACACCTTC. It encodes CASSLIRVAYGYTF.

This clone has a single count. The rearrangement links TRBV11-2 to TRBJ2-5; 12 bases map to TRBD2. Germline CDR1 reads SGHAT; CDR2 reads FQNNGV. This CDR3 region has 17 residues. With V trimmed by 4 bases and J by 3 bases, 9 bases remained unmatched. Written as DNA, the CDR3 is TGTGCCAGCAGCTCCCTGAGCTGGACTAGCGGGAAAGAGACCCAGTACTTC. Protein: CASSSLSWTSGKETQYF.

The CDR3 here is CASSLGTSNEQFF. CDR3 coding DNA: TGCGCCAGCAGCTTGGGGACTAGTAATGAGCAGTTCTTC. The chain combines TRBV5-1 with TRBJ2-1; 7 nucleotides match TRBD2. V shed 0 bases, J shed 7 bases, and the junction held 1 base outside the gene matches. The CDR3 length is 13 residues. Germline CDR1 reads SGHRS; CDR2 reads YFSETQ. Full variable domain (rest looked up from reference TRBV5-1 and TRBJ2-1): KAGVTQTPRYLIKTRGQQVTLSCSPISGHRSVSWYQQTPGQGLQFLFEYFSETQRNKGNFPGRFSGRQFSNSRSEMNVSTLELGDSALYLCASSLGTSNEQFFGPGTRLTVL.

The CDR3 loop is CASSLDQGGYGYTF. The DNA for the CDR3 is TGTGCCAGCAGTTTAGACCAGGGAGGCTATGGCTACACCTTC. This chain connects TRBV27 to TRBJ1-2; D possibly corresponds to TRBD1 (5 bases). V shed 2 bases and J shed 4 bases, with 11 bases lying between them. This CDR3 region has 14 residues. From germline, CDR1 is MNHEY and CDR2 SMNVEV (reference sequence).

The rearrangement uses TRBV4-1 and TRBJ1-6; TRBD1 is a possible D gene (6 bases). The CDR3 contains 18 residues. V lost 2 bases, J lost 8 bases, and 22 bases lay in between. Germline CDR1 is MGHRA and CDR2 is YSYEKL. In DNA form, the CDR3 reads TGCGCCAGCAGCCAAATATCCTACGTACAGGGTCAGCATTCACCCCTCCACTTT. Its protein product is CASSQISYVQGQHSPLHF.

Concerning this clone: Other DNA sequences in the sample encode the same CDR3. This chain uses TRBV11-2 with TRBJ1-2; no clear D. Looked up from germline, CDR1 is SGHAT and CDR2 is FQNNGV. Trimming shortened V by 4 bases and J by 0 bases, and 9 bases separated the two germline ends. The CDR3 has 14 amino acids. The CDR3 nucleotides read TGTGCCAGCAGCTCCCGGGGTCCTAACTATGGCTACACCTTC. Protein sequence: CASSSRGPNYGYTF.

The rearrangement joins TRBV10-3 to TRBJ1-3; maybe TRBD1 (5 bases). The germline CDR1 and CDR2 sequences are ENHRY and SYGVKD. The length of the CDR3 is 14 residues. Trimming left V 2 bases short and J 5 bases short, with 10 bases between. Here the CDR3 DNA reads TGTGCCATCAGTGAGGACAGTGGGAGAAACACCATATATTTT. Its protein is CAISEDSGRNTIYF.